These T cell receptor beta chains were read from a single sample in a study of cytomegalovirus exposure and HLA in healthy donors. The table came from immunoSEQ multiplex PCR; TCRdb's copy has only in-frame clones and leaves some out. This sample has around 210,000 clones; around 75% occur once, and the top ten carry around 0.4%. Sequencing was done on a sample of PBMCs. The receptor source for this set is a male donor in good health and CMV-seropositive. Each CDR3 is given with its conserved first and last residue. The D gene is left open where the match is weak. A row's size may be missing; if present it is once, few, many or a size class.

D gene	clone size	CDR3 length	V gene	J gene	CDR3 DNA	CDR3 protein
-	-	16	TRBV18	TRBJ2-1	TGTGCCAGCTCACCACCGTCTAATGCCCTTTACAATGAGCAGTTCTTC	CASSPPSNALYNEQFF
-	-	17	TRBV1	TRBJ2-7	TGCACCAGCAGCCATCCGTCCCACCGGTCCGAAACCTACGAGCAGTACTTC	CTSSHPSHRSETYEQYF
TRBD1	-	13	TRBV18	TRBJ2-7	TGTGCCAGCTCACGGGACAGGGGCTACGAGCAGTACTTC	CASSRDRGYEQYF
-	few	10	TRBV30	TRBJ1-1	TGTGCCTGGAGTCTAAGTAGCGCTTTCTTT	CAWSLSSAFF
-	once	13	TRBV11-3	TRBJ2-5	TGTGCCAGCAGCTTAAGGGCGGGAGAGACCCAGTACTTC	CASSLRAGETQYF
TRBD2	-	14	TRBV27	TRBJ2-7	TGTGCCAGCAGGGGACTAGCGGGGTCCTACGAGCAGTACTTC	CASRGLAGSYEQYF
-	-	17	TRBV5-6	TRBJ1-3	TGTGCCAGCAGCTTGCGCCCGCCAGGGATCTCTGGAAACACCATATATTTT	CASSLRPPGISGNTIYF
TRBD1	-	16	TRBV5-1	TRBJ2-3	TGCGCCAGCAGCTATCTCAGGGGGAGAGGCACAGATACGCAGTATTTT	CASSYLRGRGTDTQYF
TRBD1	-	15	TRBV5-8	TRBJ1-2	TGTGCCAGCACCCGGGACAGCTATAATTACTATGGCTACACCTTC	CASTRDSYNYYGYTF
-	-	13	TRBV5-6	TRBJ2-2	TGTGCCAGCAGCTGGAGCTCCACCGGGGAGCTGTTTTTT	CASSWSSTGELFF
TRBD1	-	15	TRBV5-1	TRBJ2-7	TGCGCCAGCAGCTTGGATTCAGGACAGGGGAAAGAGCAGTACTTC	CASSLDSGQGKEQYF
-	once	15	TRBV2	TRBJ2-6	TGTGCCAGCAGTGAGGGGACATCTGGGGCCAACGTCCTGACTTTC	CASSEGTSGANVLTF
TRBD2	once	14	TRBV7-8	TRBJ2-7	TGTGCCAGCAGTAACGGGGGGAACTCCTACGAGCAGTACTTC	CASSNGGNSYEQYF
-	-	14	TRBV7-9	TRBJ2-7	TGTGCCAGCAGCTCAAAGACAGGGCGGGGCGAGCAGTACTTC	CASSSKTGRGEQYF
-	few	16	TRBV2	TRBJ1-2	TGTGCCAGCAGGCAACCCCTGACAGAGAGTAGGTCCGGCTACACCTTC	CASRQPLTESRSGYTF
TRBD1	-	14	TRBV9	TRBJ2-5	TGTGCCAGCAGCGCGACAGGGTTTGAAGAGACCCAGTACTTC	CASSATGFEETQYF
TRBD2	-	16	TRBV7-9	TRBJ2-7	TGTGCCAGCAGCTTAGTGGTGCGGGAGGGAACCTACGAGCAGTACTTC	CASSLVVREGTYEQYF
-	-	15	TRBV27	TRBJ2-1	TGTGCCAGCAGTTTAGACTACGGGATAGAGGGTGAGCAGTTCTTC	CASSLDYGIEGEQFF
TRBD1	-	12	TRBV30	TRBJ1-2	TGTGCCAGGCGACAGGGGGCCTATGGCTACACCTTC	CARRQGAYGYTF
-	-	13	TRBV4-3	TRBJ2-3	TGCGCCAGCAGCCAAGACAGAGGAGATACGCAGTATTTT	CASSQDRGDTQYF
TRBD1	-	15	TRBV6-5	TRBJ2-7	TGTGCCAGCAGTCCCCAGGGGGCCCTGTCCTACGAGCAGTACTTC	CASSPQGALSYEQYF
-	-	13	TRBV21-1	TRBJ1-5	TGTGCCAGCAGCAAAGGCCAGTTACAGCCCCAGCATTTT	CASSKGQLQPQHF
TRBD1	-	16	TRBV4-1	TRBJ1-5	TGCGCCAGCAGCCAAGGTGACAGGGCGAGCAATCAGCCCCAGCATTTT	CASSQGDRASNQPQHF
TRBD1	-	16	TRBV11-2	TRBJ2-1	TGTGCCAGCAGCTCGACAGGGGGACTTTCTGACAATGAGCAGTTCTTC	CASSSTGGLSDNEQFF
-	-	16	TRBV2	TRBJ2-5	TGTGCCAGCAGTGAATCTTCGCGTGGAGGGCAAGAGACCCAGTACTTC	CASSESSRGGQETQYF
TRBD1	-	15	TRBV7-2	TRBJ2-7	TGTGCCAGCAGCCAGGGACAGTCGAGCTCCTACGAGCAGTACTTC	CASSQGQSSSYEQYF
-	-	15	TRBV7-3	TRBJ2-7	TGTGCCAGCAGCTTGTCAGCGATTAGCTCCTACGAGCAGTACTTC	CASSLSAISSYEQYF
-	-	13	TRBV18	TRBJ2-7	TGTGCCAGCTCACCGGGGGCCCCCTACGAGCAGTACTTC	CASSPGAPYEQYF
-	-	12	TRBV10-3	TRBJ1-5	TGTGCCATCAGCACGGGCAATCAGCCCCAGCATTTT	CAISTGNQPQHF
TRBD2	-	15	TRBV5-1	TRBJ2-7	TGCGCCAGCAGCCCGGAGTTAGCGGGAGGTAGGGAGCAGTACTTC	CASSPELAGGREQYF
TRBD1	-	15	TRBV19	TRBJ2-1	TGTGCCAGTAGTACCAGGACAGGGGGCGTAAATGAGCAGTTCTTC	CASSTRTGGVNEQFF
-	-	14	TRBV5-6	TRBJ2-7	TGTGCCAGCAGCTTGGTCAGGGCCTCTTACGAGCAGTACTTC	CASSLVRASYEQYF
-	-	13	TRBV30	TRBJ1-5	TGTGGGTCCGGGGAAAAAGGCAATCAGCCCCAGCATTTT	CGSGEKGNQPQHF
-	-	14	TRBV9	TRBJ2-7	TGTGCCAGCAGCGTAGAACCGACTACCTACGAGCAGTACTTC	CASSVEPTTYEQYF
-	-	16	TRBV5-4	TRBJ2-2	TGTGCCAGCAGCCGTGCCGGACTGCGCAACACCGGGGAGCTGTTTTTT	CASSRAGLRNTGELFF
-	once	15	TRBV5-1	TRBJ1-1	TGCGCCAGCATCGACGCGGGGGGAGCTGACACTGAAGCTTTCTTT	CASIDAGGADTEAFF
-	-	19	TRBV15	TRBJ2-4	TGTGCCACCAGCAGACCCTCACCCCGCGGGTGGTTAGCCAAAAACATTCAGTACTTC	CATSRPSPRGWLAKNIQYF
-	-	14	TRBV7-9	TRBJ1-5	TGTGCCAGCAGCTCTACAGGGAATTATCAGCCCCAGCATTTT	CASSSTGNYQPQHF
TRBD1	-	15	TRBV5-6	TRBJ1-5	TGTGCCAGCAGCTTGGGACAGGGGATTAATCAGCCCCAGCATTTT	CASSLGQGINQPQHF
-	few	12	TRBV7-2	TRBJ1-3	TGTGCCAGCAGCCGAGAGATCGGCACCATATATTTT	CASSREIGTIYF
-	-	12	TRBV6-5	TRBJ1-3	TGTGCCAGCAGGGCGGATGGAAACACCATATATTTT	CASRADGNTIYF
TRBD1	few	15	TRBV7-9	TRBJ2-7	TGTGCCAGCAGCCCCCGGGACAGGTATTCCTACGAGCAGTACTTC	CASSPRDRYSYEQYF
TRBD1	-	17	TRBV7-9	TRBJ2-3	TGTGCCAGCAGTCCCACCCGGGACAGGGCGTACACAGATACGCAGTATTTT	CASSPTRDRAYTDTQYF
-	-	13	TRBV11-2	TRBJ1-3	TGTGCCAGCAGCCACTCTCCCCGAAACACCATATATTTT	CASSHSPRNTIYF
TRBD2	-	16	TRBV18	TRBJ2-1	TGTGCCAGCTCACCGACTAGCGGGAGGGGATACAATGAGCAGTTCTTC	CASSPTSGRGYNEQFF